The present TCR beta chain was sequenced within a study of T cell responses to AZD1222 COVID-19 vaccine. Study findings and constraints: Sampled repertoires all dated from after the peak T cell response.

Generated by immunoSEQ multiplex PCR, the TCRdb table keeps only in-frame clones and is missing some. The sample consists of over 140,000 clones, approximately 92% of them appearing once. This CDR3 has 17 amino acids. The V end lost 6 bases, the J end lost 0 bases, and 18 bases lay between the germline ends. The germline V gene has CDR1 KGHSH and CDR2 LQKENI. On this clone itself: Its antigen is not known.

The receptor was isolated from an adult in good health. The chain recombines TRBV18 with TRBJ1-5; possible D gene TRBD1, 5 bases. Here the sequenced sample was peripheral blood, taken on day 0 of AZD1222 vaccination. The CDR3 here is CASSLTRDGYSNQPQHF. The CDR3, as DNA: TGTGCCAGCTCCCTCACCCGGGACGGCTATAGCAATCAGCCCCAGCATTTT.